This is a list of T cell receptor beta chains from one sample in a study of glioma-infiltrating T cells. TCRdb re-called the multiplex PCR reads with MiXCR, one entry per CDR3 protein. The table lists more than 110,000 distinct CDR3 sequences, approximately 39% of them singletons, with around 18% in the top ten. The sample was glioma tissue, nonneoplastic brain tissue, or PBMCs (not recorded which). These receptors were taken from a human donor with low-grade glioma or glioblastoma, undergoing nonglioma brain surgery, or in good health (not recorded which). The CDR3 runs from the conserved cysteine through the conserved F or W. The order of the fields is J gene, D gene, V gene, clone size, CDR3 DNA, CDR3 protein. D genes are given only for firm matches. Size values are once, few and many counts, or a class for expanded clones, and some rows have none.

>TRBJ2-7|NA|TRBV15|few
TGTGCCACCAGCAGAGATCCGTCGGGTACCTACGAGCAGTACTTC
CATSRDPSGTYEQYF
>TRBJ2-1|TRBD1|TRBV2|NA
TGTGCCAGCAGTGAAGAACAGGGGGCTTACAATGAGCAGTTCTTC
CASSEEQGAYNEQFF
>TRBJ2-1|TRBD2|TRBV7-2|few
TGTGCCAGCAGCTCATTGCTAGCGGGGGCCTACAATGAGCAGTTCTTC
CASSSLLAGAYNEQFF
>TRBJ2-5|NA|TRBV2|once
TGTGCCAGCAGGCGGAATCTGGTCAGAGAGACCCAGTACTTC
CASRRNLVRETQYF
>TRBJ2-3|NA|TRBV10-3|many
TGTGCCATCATGGGGCAGTCTACAGATACGCAGTATTTT
CAIMGQSTDTQYF
>TRBJ1-1|NA|TRBV6-1|NA
TGTGCCAGCAGTAAAGACCTGATCGGCACTGAAGCTTTCTTT
CASSKDLIGTEAFF
>TRBJ1-1|NA|TRBV28|NA
TGTGCCAGCAGTTTAAGCGGGGGCGGTTGGAATGAAGCTTTCTTT
CASSLSGGGWNEAFF
>TRBJ1-2|TRBD1|TRBV4-1|few
TGCGCCAGCAGCCAAGGAGACAGGGATGAAGTTAGCTACACCTTC
CASSQGDRDEVSYTF
>TRBJ2-5|NA|TRBV11-2|NA
TGTGCCAGCAGCTTAGGGGGTGAGACCCAGGACTTC
CASSLGGETQDF
>TRBJ2-1|TRBD1|TRBV3-1|few
TGTGCCAGCAGCCTACGGACAGGGAGCAGTGAGCAGTTCTTC
CASSLRTGSSEQFF
>TRBJ2-3|TRBD1|TRBV19|NA
TGTGCCAGTAGATTCTTTGGGACAGGGGAAGATACGCAGTATTTT
CASRFFGTGEDTQYF
>TRBJ1-1|NA|TRBV28|many
TGTGCCAGCAGTTTACTGGCTGGGTTGAACACTGAAGCTTTCTTT
CASSLLAGLNTEAFF
>TRBJ2-7|NA|TRBV6-1|NA
TGTGCCAGCAGCCGAGGACAGTTCTCCTACGAGCAGTACTTC
CASSRGQFSYEQYF
>TRBJ1-2|NA|TRBV4-1|few
TGCGCCAGCAGCCAAGATAAAAGGGGCGGCTACACCTTC
CASSQDKRGGYTF
>TRBJ2-7|NA|TRBV20-1|few
TGCAGTGCTTCCGGGACAGGGAAGAGCGGGAGGTCGTACTACGAGCAGTACTTC
CSASGTGKSGRSYYEQYF
>TRBJ2-3|TRBD2|TRBV7-2|few
TGTGCCAGCAGCCTCGTAGCGGGAACGACAGATACGCAGTATTTT
CASSLVAGTTDTQYF
>TRBJ2-1|NA|TRBV12-5|NA
TGTGCTAGTGGTTTGGTACTCGGTACCGCCTTGCTTTTCAATGAGCAGTTCTTC
CASGLVLGTALLFNEQFF
>TRBJ2-1|NA|TRBV3-1|NA
TGTGCCAGCAGCCAAGATTGGGGCAATGAGCAGTTCTTC
CASSQDWGNEQFF
>TRBJ2-2|NA|TRBV7-9|NA
TGTGCCAGCAGCCCGAGGTTGAACACCGGGGAGCTGTTTTTT
CASSPRLNTGELFF
>TRBJ2-3|TRBD2|TRBV7-2|NA
TGTGCCAGCAGCTTAGGACTAGCGGCTTCCACAGATACGCAGTATTTT
CASSLGLAASTDTQYF
>TRBJ1-1|NA|TRBV6-6|NA
TGTGCCAGCAGTTACCGACCGTCAGGGTTGAACACTGAAGCTTTCTTT
CASSYRPSGLNTEAFF
>TRBJ1-1|NA|TRBV6-2/TRBV6-3|many
TGTGCCAGCAGTTACGGGGGATCGTTAACTGAAGCTTTCTTT
CASSYGGSLTEAFF
>TRBJ1-5|NA|TRBV4-1|once
TGCGCCAGCAGCCAAAGACAGGCTGATCAGCCCCAGCATTTT
CASSQRQADQPQHF
>TRBJ2-2|NA|TRBV12-5|NA
TGTGCTAGTGGTTTGGTTTCGGCCGGGGAGCTGTTTTTT
CASGLVSAGELFF
>TRBJ1-2|TRBD1|TRBV20-1|NA
TGCAGTGCCAAAGAAAACCGGGACAGCTATGGCTACACCTTC
CSAKENRDSYGYTF
>TRBJ1-2|NA|TRBV6-2/TRBV6-3|NA
TGTGCCAGCAGTTCTGCACAAAGCTATGGCTACACCTTC
CASSSAQSYGYTF
>TRBJ2-5|NA|TRBV4-1|NA
TGCGCCAGCAGCCAAGATGGGACCAGCCAAGAGACCCAGTACTTC
CASSQDGTSQETQYF
>TRBJ2-7|NA|TRBV4-1|NA
TGCGCCAGCAGCTCTCAGGCAGGAGGCCCCTACGAGCAGTACTTC
CASSSQAGGPYEQYF
>TRBJ1-2|TRBD1|TRBV29-1|NA
TGCAGCGCGGGGACAGGTCGGAGCTATGGCTACACCTTC
CSAGTGRSYGYTF
>TRBJ1-3|NA|TRBV20-1|NA
TGCAGTGCTGTTCCGGGAACTAGCTCTGGAAACACCATATATTTT
CSAVPGTSSGNTIYF
>TRBJ2-7|NA|TRBV20-1|many
TGCAGTGCTTACCTAGCCGAGACCTACGAGCAGTACTTC
CSAYLAETYEQYF
>TRBJ2-7|NA|TRBV7-8|few
TGTGCCAGCACCTTCAGCGACGAGCAGTACTTC
CASTFSDEQYF
>TRBJ1-2|TRBD1|TRBV6-1|NA
TGTGCCAGCGGAACCTGGACAGGCATCAACTATGGCTACACCTTC
CASGTWTGINYGYTF
>TRBJ1-1|NA|TRBV20-1|NA
TGCAGTGCTAGGGTGTGGGGTTTGGATTCTGGCACTGAAGCTTTCTTT
CSARVWGLDSGTEAFF
>TRBJ1-2|NA|TRBV18|NA
TGTGCCAGCTCATCAGGAAGACAACTCTATGGCTACACCTTC
CASSSGRQLYGYTF
>TRBJ2-7|TRBD1|TRBV20-1|few
TGCAGTGCTCGGGACAGGACGACCTACGAGCAGTACTTC
CSARDRTTYEQYF
>TRBJ2-3|NA|TRBV3-1|few
TGTGCCAGCGAGAACGCACGGACGCAGTATTTT
CASENARTQYF
>TRBJ2-3|NA|TRBV7-2|few
TGTGCCAGCAGCTTATGGCATGGAGATACGCAGTATTTT
CASSLWHGDTQYF
>TRBJ1-5|TRBD1|TRBV6-1|few
TGTGCCAGCAGACAGACAGGGGGCCATCAGCCCCAGCATTTT
CASRQTGGHQPQHF
>TRBJ2-7|NA|TRBV6-1|NA
TGTGCCAGCCCGGGACCCTTTTTCTACGAGCAGTACTTC
CASPGPFFYEQYF
>TRBJ2-7|TRBD2|TRBV7-2|few
TGTGCCAGCACCGCTAGCGGGAGGTTGAACGAGCAGTACTTC
CASTASGRLNEQYF
>TRBJ1-1|NA|TRBV6-1|few
TGTGCCAGTAGTATTGTGAACACTGAAGCTTTCTTT
CASSIVNTEAFF
>TRBJ2-1|NA|TRBV6-1|NA
TGTGCCAGCAAGCTGGGGAGCTCCTACAATGAGCAGTTCTTC
CASKLGSSYNEQFF
>TRBJ1-1|NA|TRBV20-1|NA
TGCAGTGCTACCCAGGTGGTGAACACTGAAGCTTTCTTT
CSATQVVNTEAFF
>TRBJ2-7|TRBD1|TRBV20-1|NA
TGCAGTGCTGACAGGGGGGTGGGCCGCGAGCAGTACTTC
CSADRGVGREQYF
>TRBJ2-7|NA|TRBV11-2|few
TGTGCCAGCAGCTCGGAGGGGAACGAGCAGTACTTC
CASSSEGNEQYF
>TRBJ2-7|NA|TRBV6-9|few
TGTGCCAGCAGTTACCAATGGGCCCAAAACTACGAGCAGTACTTC
CASSYQWAQNYEQYF
>TRBJ1-5|NA|TRBV6-1|many
TGTGCCAGCAGTCCCGTCGTGGGCAATCAGCCCCAGCATTTT
CASSPVVGNQPQHF
>TRBJ1-5|NA|TRBV2|NA
TGTGCCAGCAGTGCTACGAATTATCAGCCCCAGCATTTT
CASSATNYQPQHF
>TRBJ2-1|NA|TRBV7-2|NA
TGTGCCAGCAGCTTGACCGGGGTAGTATCGAATGAGCAGTTCTTC
CASSLTGVVSNEQFF
>TRBJ2-5|TRBD1|TRBV20-1|NA
TGCAGTGCTAGCCCCGGGACAGGGCGGCGGACCCAGTACTTC
CSASPGTGRRTQYF
>TRBJ1-2|NA|TRBV18|NA
TGTGCCAGCTCACCGAGACAGTTCTCGCTTGGCTACACCTTC
CASSPRQFSLGYTF
>TRBJ2-2|NA|TRBV6-1|few
TGTGCCAGCAGTTCAGGGGCATACACCGGGGAGCTGTTTTTT
CASSSGAYTGELFF
>TRBJ2-3|TRBD2|TRBV27|NA
TGTGCCAGCAGTAGATCGACTAGCGGGGGGGCCGGAAGTACGCAGTATTTT
CASSRSTSGGAGSTQYF
>TRBJ2-2|TRBD1|TRBV20-1|NA
TGCAGTGCTAGCCCCCTCGGGACAGGGGTCACCGGGGAGCTGTTTTTT
CSASPLGTGVTGELFF